This T cell receptor beta chain is from a study of Graves' ophthalmopathy and Graves' hyperthyroidism. Study-level background: Sampling took place at initial diagnosis, with peripheral blood obtained before any treatment.

The sequenced template was RNA, covering the TCR beta CDR3 region. First-round RT-PCR relied on HTBI primers, and a second-round multiplex PCR came next. TCRdb reprocessed the multiplex PCR reads via MiXCR and lists one record per CDR3 protein. The table lists roughly 610,000 distinct CDR3 sequences, about 24% of them singletons. V dropped 2 bases and J dropped 7 bases, with 14 bases sitting between them. Germline loops: CDR1 LGHDT, CDR2 YNNKEL (reference sequence). The CDR3 loop spans 14 amino acids. The sample was peripheral blood. This receptor was identified in a woman between 18 and 30 years old with stable Graves' hyperthyroidism. Some clones in this sample may be carry-over from other donors' samples. The chain employs TRBV3-1 and TRBJ1-2, with a tentative D call TRBD1 (5 bases). CDR3 coding DNA: TGTGCCAGCAGCCAAATTAGCGGGGCCAGTGGCTACACCTTC. It is translated as CASSQISGASGYTF.